Listed here is a single T cell receptor beta chain. What it binds is unknown. Library preparation (for TCRbeta) was performed with unique molecular identifiers. One entry per CDR3 protein, called by TCRdb with MiXCR from the PCR reads. The table has hundreds of thousands of distinct CDR3 sequences, about a sixth seen once. The data are from a study of T-cell reconstitution after alpha-beta-depleted transplantation in children. Study-level points and caveats: At one year after transplant, newly produced T cells mostly accounted for T-cell counts and diversity.

Trimming took off 1 base at V and 0 bases at J, with 10 bases between the two ends. Looked up from germline, CDR1 is LGHNA and CDR2 is YNFKEQ. The CDR3 consists of 16 residues. The material was PBMCs, mostly from graft donor cells, obtained 360 days after TCRalphabeta/CD19-depleted stem cell transplant. The V and J genes are TRBV4-2 and TRBJ2-1; D is possibly TRBD2 (5 bases). This receptor was obtained from a male patient between 2 and 9 years old who had a stem cell transplant for acute lymphoblastic leukemia, so the T cells may come from the graft donor. CDR3 amino acids: CASSQGGLRSYNEQFF. The CDR3 DNA sequence: TGTGCCAGCAGCCAAGGTGGACTCCGCTCCTACAATGAGCAGTTCTTC.